This paragraph covers one T cell receptor (beta chain) sequence. What it binds is not known. The sample is drawn from a study of a mutant IDH1 vaccine in newly diagnosed glioma. Study-wide background: Standard pretreatment was either radiotherapy, temozolomide, or, for most, radiochemotherapy with temozolomide. It was at week 35 that visit V12 occurred, and at week 47 that visit V13 did.

The sample's time point: week 35, safety follow-up. Doses comprised 300 ug of mutant IDH1 20-mer peptide each, plus topical imiquimod. Every donor had a new WHO grade 3 or 4 astrocytoma that was IDH1-mutant, with loss of nuclear ATRX. The V end lost 1 base, the J end lost 1 base, and 12 bases lay between the germline ends. Germline CDR1 MDHEN, CDR2 SYDVKM. The CDR3 has 16 amino acids. Sequenced by immunoSEQ multiplex PCR; TCRdb stores in-frame clones only, minus some. This sample has more than 40,000 clones; 70% to 90% occur once, and the top ten carry around 5.4%. Findings and caveats of the study: Pseudoprogression appeared independent of alterations in top peripheral clonotypes.

The sequences come from PBMCs, collected from a glioma patient whose treatment included an IDH1 peptide vaccine. This sequence was found in a woman aged 40 to 55 with glioma. The V gene is TRBV28, the J gene TRBJ2-3; no clear D. In DNA, the CDR3 is TGTGCCAGCAGTTTATCTCGAGTAGCCGGCACAGATACGCAGTATTTT. Translating it yields CASSLSRVAGTDTQYF. The variable domain in full, with the rest retrieved from reference TRBV28 and TRBJ2-3, is DVKVTQSSRYLVKRTGEKVFLECVQDMDHENMFWYRQDPGLGLRLIYFSYDVKMKEKGDIPEGYSVSREKKERFSLILESASTNQTSMYLCASSLSRVAGTDTQYFGPGTRLTVL.